This TCR beta chain was captured by sequencing in a study of human T cells and chemical hapten exposure. Study context: A roughly 2 cm by roughly 2 cm inner upper arm patch received 2% DPC for sensitization.

This clonotype was recorded at least ten times. Per the authors' pipeline: Samples held a median of around 100,000 TCRs, range 23,224–690,600. TCRdb re-called the RACE reads through MiXCR, storing one row per CDR3 protein. None of the V and J calls come from the authors' own analysis; TCRdb made them. The sample yields some 59,000 distinct CDR3 sequences, about 11% seen once. Time point given: pre-sensitization, week 0. Treatment described: therapeutic diphenylcyclopropenone sensitization with weekly scalp DPC. The CDR3 covers 15 residues. V was pared by 3 bases and J by 1 base, with 0 bases of the junction left unmatched. Germline CDR1 is SQVTM and CDR2 is ANQGSEA.

The chain recombines TRBV29-1 with TRBJ2-3, with 14 nucleotides matching TRBD2. The input for sequencing was whole blood, taken in connection with sensitization to the hapten diphenylcyclopropenone (DPC). The receptor was derived from a woman aged 40 to 50 with alopecia areata. Some clones in this sample may be carry-over from other donors' samples. CDR3 loop: CSVEGLAGGTDTQYF. CDR3 in DNA: TGCAGCGTTGAGGGACTAGCGGGGGGCACAGATACGCAGTATTTT.